This T cell receptor (beta chain) stems from a study of T cell changes during pregnancy in multiple sclerosis. About this clone itself: Additional DNA sequences in this sample encode the identical CDR3.

The CDR3 has 11 amino acids. Germline CDR1 is SQVTM and CDR2 is ANQGSEA. Trimming cost V 2 bases and J 3 bases, with 5 bases left between them. The assay was immunoSEQ multiplex PCR, and TCRdb's table has in-frame clones only and misses some. Found here are about 79,000 clones, about 89% of them singletons; the top ten hold around 0.5%. The clonotype comes from a female donor with multiple sclerosis, enrolled in a pregnancy study. This chain uses TRBV29-1 with TRBJ2-7; D call uncertain. Material: CD4+ T cells from peripheral blood mononuclear cells, obtained in the second trimester of pregnancy. CDR3: CSVESGYEQYF. The DNA for the CDR3 is TGCAGCGTTGAATCCGGCTACGAGCAGTACTTC.